Below are 10 T cell receptor beta chains sequenced from a single sample in a study of T-cell reconstitution after alpha-beta-depleted transplantation in children. Library preparation (for TCRbeta) was performed with unique molecular identifiers. TCRdb re-called the PCR reads with MiXCR, one entry per CDR3 protein. The profile shows over 150,000 distinct CDR3 sequences, over 8.5% of them singletons. This specimen consisted of PBMCs, obtained before TCRalphabeta/CD19-depleted stem cell transplant. The receptors come from a boy under 10 years old with acute myeloid leukemia, due to receive a stem cell transplant.

In its sample, this clonotype was seen many times. This chain connects TRBV18 to TRBJ2-3; 11 bases are shared with TRBD2. CDR1 is KGHSH, CDR2 LQKENI, per germline. This CDR3 has 16 residues. With V trimmed by 1 base and J by 2 bases, 2 bases remained unmatched. The CDR3: CASSPLSGGATDTQYF. CDR3 DNA: TGTGCCAGCTCACCACTTAGCGGGGGGGCCACAGATACGCAGTATTTT.

V usage is TRBV19 and J usage is TRBJ2-2, with 9 bases fitting TRBD1. Trimming cost V 0 bases and J 5 bases; bases outside gene matches: 10. The CDR3 is 18 residues long. Per the germline V gene, CDR1 is LNHDA and CDR2 is SQIVND (reference sequence). The CDR3 coding sequence is TGTGCCAGTAGTATAGATGGGACAGGGCTGCGCCCAACCGGGGAGCTGTTTTTT. This sequence encodes CASSIDGTGLRPTGELFF.

Ten or more counts support this clonotype. The chain recombines TRBV3-1 with TRBJ2-2; perhaps TRBD2 as D (7 bases). V gave up 4 bases and J gave up 5 bases, with 20 bases separating them. The CDR3 is made up of 17 amino acids. Germline V lookup: CDR1 LGHDT, CDR2 YNNKEL (reference sequence). The CDR3 sequence is CASSPLFQGRGTGELFF. CDR3 DNA sequence: TGTGCCAGCAGCCCTCTATTTCAGGGGAGGGGGACCGGGGAGCTGTTTTTT.

This clonotype showed up many times. The CDR3: CSAQDGTGPNQPQHF. The CDR3 coding sequence is TGCAGTGCCCAGGACGGGACAGGCCCTAATCAGCCCCAGCATTTT. The rearrangement joins TRBV20-1 to TRBJ1-5, with 8 bases matching TRBD1. Losses at the gene ends were 6 bases for V and 4 bases for J; bases not matched to a gene: 11. The CDR3 covers 15 residues. The germline CDR1 and CDR2 sequences are DFQATT and SNEGSKA (reference sequence).

The table lists this clonotype with many counts. This chain uses TRBV7-2 with TRBJ1-5; 9 bases are shared with TRBD1. Trimming cost V 3 bases and J 5 bases; bases outside gene matches: 2. This CDR3 comprises 14 residues. Germline CDR1 reads SGHTA; CDR2 reads FQGNSA. As DNA, the CDR3 is TGTGCCAGCAGCTTTAGGACAGGGGATCAGCCCCAGCATTTT. Its protein product is CASSFRTGDQPQHF. The full variable domain, rest sourced from reference TRBV7-2 and TRBJ1-5, is GAGVSQSPSNKVTEKGKDVELRCDPISGHTALYWYRQSLGQGLEFLIYFQGNSAPDKSGLPSDRFSAERTGGSVSTLTIQRTQQEDSAVYLCASSFRTGDQPQHFGDGTRLSIL.

Ten or more counts support this clonotype. V and J are TRBV12-3 or TRBV12-4 and TRBJ1-2; 7 positions agree with TRBD1. V lost 4 bases to trimming and J lost 2 bases; unmatched junction nucleotides: 4. The CDR3 runs 14 residues. CDR3 coding DNA: TGTGCCAGCAGTTCAACGACAGGGAACTATGGCTACACCTTC. Its protein product is CASSSTTGNYGYTF.

This clonotype was counted ten times or more. The chain combines TRBV27 with TRBJ2-2, with 8 bases identical to TRBD2. Germline V gene lookup returns CDR1 MNHEY and CDR2 SMNVEV (reference sequence). The CDR3 totals 16 residues. The V gene end was trimmed by 5 bases and the J gene end by 6 bases; junction bases not matched to a gene: 11. The CDR3 loop reads CASSPPSAGVPGELFF. The CDR3 DNA reads as TGTGCCAGCAGTCCTCCCTCAGCGGGAGTTCCCGGGGAGCTGTTTTTT.

Many counts were recorded for this clonotype. CDR3 bases: TGTGCCAGTAGTCCCGGGACCATCTCCTACAATGAGCAGTTCTTC. This codes for CASSPGTISYNEQFF. The V gene is TRBV19, the J gene TRBJ2-1; TRBD1 or TRBD2 may be the D gene (5 bases each). Trimming removed 5 bases at V and 0 bases at J, with 11 bases between. The CDR3 spans 15 residues. The germline gives CDR1 LNHDA, CDR2 SQIVND (reference sequence).

This clonotype has ten or more counts. The V gene is TRBV7-2, the J gene TRBJ1-6, with D uncertain. Germline V CDR1 and CDR2: SGHTA, FQGNSA. The CDR3 contains 15 residues. V lost 0 bases to trimming and J lost 7 bases, with 10 bases between them. CDR3 in DNA: TGTGCCAGCAGCTTAGCGCGGGGTGGGAATTCACCCCTCCACTTT. Encoded protein: CASSLARGGNSPLHF.

Many counts were recorded for this clonotype. V gene TRBV5-6 combines with J gene TRBJ1-5; D might be TRBD1 (5 bases). CDR1 and CDR2 from the germline V gene are SGHDT and YYEEEE. Trimming shortened V by 1 base and J by 4 bases, and 9 bases separated the two germline ends. The CDR3 spans 14 residues. CDR3 protein: CASSLWGGNQPQHF. The CDR3 DNA is TGTGCCAGCAGCTTGTGGGGGGGAAATCAGCCCCAGCATTTT. Combining the CDR3 with reference TRBV5-6 and TRBJ1-5 gives the whole variable domain DAGVTQSPTHLIKTRGQQVTLRCSPKSGHDTVSWYQQALGQGPQFIFQYYEEEERQRGNFPDRFSGHQFPNYSSELNVNALLLGDSALYLCASSLWGGNQPQHFGDGTRLSIL.